These T cell receptor beta chains were read from a single sample in a study of T cells of healthy individuals. TCRdb ran MiXCR on the 5' RACE reads and lists one entry per CDR3 protein. The data contain more than 60,000 distinct CDR3 sequences, about a sixth of them singletons. These receptors originate from a human donor in good health. CDR3s include the opening cysteine and the closing phenylalanine or tryptophan. The D gene is left open where the match is weak. Clone size is given for some rows only: seen once, a few or many times, or a class if the clone is expanded.

V gene: TRBV20-1; CDR3 length: 13; J gene: TRBJ2-7; clone size: -; D gene: -; CDR3 protein: CSAFGPPAVEQYF; CDR3 DNA: TGCAGTGCTTTTGGTCCCCCGGCGGTCGAGCAGTACTTC
V gene: TRBV5-4; CDR3 length: 14; J gene: TRBJ1-2; clone size: many; D gene: -; CDR3 protein: CASSLDGLRRGYTF; CDR3 DNA: TGTGCCAGCAGCTTGGATGGGTTACGGCGTGGCTACACCTTC
V gene: TRBV13; CDR3 length: 18; J gene: TRBJ2-1; clone size: many; D gene: -; CDR3 protein: CASSPRRRTGTFYNEQFF; CDR3 DNA: TGTGCCAGCAGCCCCCGGAGGAGAACCGGGACATTTTACAATGAGCAGTTCTTC
V gene: TRBV6-5; CDR3 length: 13; J gene: TRBJ2-3; clone size: many; D gene: -; CDR3 protein: CASSSTSTDTQYF; CDR3 DNA: TGTGCCAGCAGTTCGACTAGCACAGATACGCAGTATTTT
V gene: TRBV7-9; CDR3 length: 14; J gene: TRBJ1-6; clone size: many; D gene: TRBD1; CDR3 protein: CASSWGQGDSPLHF; CDR3 DNA: TGTGCCAGCAGCTGGGGACAGGGGGACTCACCCCTCCACTTT
V gene: TRBV18; CDR3 length: 15; J gene: TRBJ1-1; clone size: -; D gene: -; CDR3 protein: CASSPTLLEGTEAFF; CDR3 DNA: TGTGCCAGCTCACCCACCCTCCTTGAGGGCACTGAAGCTTTCTTT
V gene: TRBV28; CDR3 length: 15; J gene: TRBJ1-6; clone size: many; D gene: TRBD1; CDR3 protein: CASRKYRGSNSPLHF; CDR3 DNA: TGTGCCAGCAGAAAATACAGGGGAAGTAATTCACCCCTCCACTTT
V gene: TRBV12-3/TRBV12-4; CDR3 length: 16; J gene: TRBJ2-3; clone size: many; D gene: -; CDR3 protein: CASSFARGQWSDTQYF; CDR3 DNA: TGTGCCAGCAGTTTCGCTCGGGGCCAGTGGTCAGATACGCAGTATTTT
V gene: TRBV7-9; CDR3 length: 14; J gene: TRBJ1-6; clone size: -; D gene: -; CDR3 protein: CASSWTDSDSPLHF; CDR3 DNA: TGTGCCAGCAGCTGGACAGATTCAGATTCACCCCTCCACTTT
V gene: TRBV21-1; CDR3 length: 17; J gene: TRBJ2-3; clone size: few; D gene: -; CDR3 protein: CASSKGRRQARTDTQYF; CDR3 DNA: TGTGCCAGCAGCAAAGGGAGGAGGCAGGCTCGCACAGATACGCAGTATTTT
V gene: TRBV20-1; CDR3 length: 16; J gene: TRBJ2-1; clone size: -; D gene: TRBD2; CDR3 protein: CSARDALAGVINEQFF; CDR3 DNA: TGCAGTGCTAGAGACGCCCTAGCGGGGGTTATCAATGAGCAGTTCTTC
V gene: TRBV28; CDR3 length: 13; J gene: TRBJ2-1; clone size: few; D gene: TRBD2; CDR3 protein: CASSFLVGGEQFF; CDR3 DNA: TGTGCCAGCAGTTTTCTAGTGGGGGGGGAGCAGTTCTTC
V gene: TRBV12-5; CDR3 length: 19; J gene: TRBJ2-2; clone size: -; D gene: TRBD2; CDR3 protein: CASGFSTSGGLTNTGELFF; CDR3 DNA: TGTGCTAGTGGTTTCTCGACTAGCGGGGGGCTTACGAACACCGGGGAGCTGTTTTTT
V gene: TRBV29-1; CDR3 length: 13; J gene: TRBJ2-5; clone size: many; D gene: -; CDR3 protein: CSVDGQGGETQYF; CDR3 DNA: TGCAGCGTTGACGGTCAAGGGGGAGAGACCCAGTACTTC
V gene: TRBV28; CDR3 length: 15; J gene: TRBJ2-3; clone size: -; D gene: -; CDR3 protein: CASSLGGGVADTQYF; CDR3 DNA: TGTGCCAGCAGTTTAGGCGGAGGAGTGGCAGATACGCAGTATTTT
V gene: TRBV11-3; CDR3 length: 15; J gene: TRBJ2-7; clone size: few; D gene: TRBD2; CDR3 protein: CASSRGRGSSNEQYF; CDR3 DNA: TGTGCCAGCAGCCGAGGGCGCGGGAGCAGTAACGAGCAGTACTTC
V gene: TRBV7-9; CDR3 length: 18; J gene: TRBJ2-6; clone size: many; D gene: -; CDR3 protein: CASSLPAGDTGGANVLTF; CDR3 DNA: TGTGCCAGCAGCTTACCGGCCGGCGATACGGGTGGGGCCAACGTCCTGACTTTC
V gene: TRBV11-2; CDR3 length: 15; J gene: TRBJ1-1; clone size: many; D gene: -; CDR3 protein: CASSLVLRVNTEAFF; CDR3 DNA: TGTGCCAGCAGCTTAGTCCTGCGGGTGAACACTGAAGCTTTCTTT
V gene: TRBV7-9; CDR3 length: 15; J gene: TRBJ1-2; clone size: few; D gene: -; CDR3 protein: CASSSTEGSNYGYTF; CDR3 DNA: TGTGCCAGCAGCTCAACGGAGGGATCTAACTATGGCTACACCTTC
V gene: TRBV24-1; CDR3 length: 15; J gene: TRBJ2-2; clone size: -; D gene: -; CDR3 protein: CATSDRRQAPGELFF; CDR3 DNA: TGTGCCACCAGTGACCGGAGACAGGCCCCCGGGGAGCTGTTTTTT
V gene: TRBV20-1; CDR3 length: 15; J gene: TRBJ2-5; clone size: many; D gene: -; CDR3 protein: CSARDRKKGQETQYF; CDR3 DNA: TGCAGTGCTAGAGATCGTAAGAAGGGGCAAGAGACCCAGTACTTC
V gene: TRBV20-1; CDR3 length: 15; J gene: TRBJ2-3; clone size: many; D gene: TRBD2; CDR3 protein: CSARQTSGRPDTQYF; CDR3 DNA: TGCAGTGCTAGGCAGACTAGCGGGAGACCAGATACGCAGTATTTT
V gene: TRBV4-1; CDR3 length: 17; J gene: TRBJ2-7; clone size: -; D gene: TRBD2; CDR3 protein: CASSQEGLAGGTYEQYF; CDR3 DNA: TGCGCCAGCAGCCAAGAGGGACTAGCGGGAGGTACCTACGAGCAGTACTTC
V gene: TRBV30; CDR3 length: 13; J gene: TRBJ2-5; clone size: many; D gene: -; CDR3 protein: CAWSVGQSQFQYF; CDR3 DNA: TGTGCCTGGAGTGTAGGACAATCCCAGTTCCAGTACTTC
V gene: TRBV12-3/TRBV12-4; CDR3 length: 12; J gene: TRBJ1-1; clone size: many; D gene: -; CDR3 protein: CASSFLNTEAFF; CDR3 DNA: TGTGCCAGCAGTTTTTTGAACACTGAAGCTTTCTTT
V gene: TRBV29-1; CDR3 length: 15; J gene: TRBJ2-7; clone size: few; D gene: TRBD1; CDR3 protein: CSVDFLQGASYEQYF; CDR3 DNA: TGCAGCGTTGATTTCCTGCAGGGGGCTTCCTACGAGCAGTACTTC
V gene: TRBV2; CDR3 length: 15; J gene: TRBJ2-4; clone size: -; D gene: TRBD1; CDR3 protein: CASNTDRGDKNIQYF; CDR3 DNA: TGTGCCAGCAATACGGACAGGGGGGACAAAAACATTCAGTACTTC
V gene: TRBV7-9; CDR3 length: 16; J gene: TRBJ2-5; clone size: few; D gene: TRBD2; CDR3 protein: CASSLSPLAGGGTQYF; CDR3 DNA: TGTGCCAGCAGCTTATCCCCTCTAGCGGGGGGCGGGACCCAGTACTTC
V gene: TRBV29-1; CDR3 length: 15; J gene: TRBJ2-3; clone size: many; D gene: TRBD1; CDR3 protein: CSASTDRASTDTQYF; CDR3 DNA: TGCAGCGCTTCCACGGACAGGGCCAGCACAGATACGCAGTATTTT
V gene: TRBV12-5; CDR3 length: 15; J gene: TRBJ2-5; clone size: few; D gene: -; CDR3 protein: CASGLVASPKETQYF; CDR3 DNA: TGTGCTAGTGGTTTGGTGGCCTCCCCAAAAGAGACCCAGTACTTC
V gene: TRBV28; CDR3 length: 16; J gene: TRBJ1-1; clone size: many; D gene: TRBD1; CDR3 protein: CASSTNQGARPTEAFF; CDR3 DNA: TGTGCCAGCAGTACTAATCAGGGGGCGCGTCCCACTGAAGCTTTCTTT